Listed here is a single TCR beta chain. Its recognized antigen is unknown. Per-nucleotide qualities are absent, and no much larger clonotype sits a single base away. The sample belongs to a study of blood T cell repertoires in COVID-19 (dated by TCRdb to 2018 to 2021). General notes on the study: Samples covering the acute and convalescent phases of COVID-19 were provided by collaborators in the United States, Italy and Spain. Subjects who had been exposed to COVID-19, were actively infected with it, or had recovered from it provided the deeply sampled blood TCRbeta repertoires that made up the dataset. The prospective study material was composed of cDNA or gDNA derived from T cells, B-cell-depleted T cells, or PBMCs. Where HLA class I and class II types were available, the types were taken from metadata supplied by the sample provider, not from assay-based typing. The sample metadata nearly always contained a de-identified subject ID, COVID-19 status, age in years and sex. The repertoires were released in a freely available public database meant as a resource for research on the immune response to SARS-CoV-2. The samples were drawn from two sources: the first 160 participants of the ongoing ImmuneRACE study, and 1,254 subjects contributed by 6 global collaborators. Findings and caveats that apply to the study as a whole: How much clinical and demographic metadata was included differed by source and by participant, and the metadata was provided uncurated.

Reading the germline V gene gives CDR1 MNHNS and CDR2 SASEGT. From the cysteine through the phenylalanine, the CDR3 covers 12 amino acids. The kept DNA is CDR3 alone, 36 bases in frame from the first base. V is reduced by 2 bases and J by 9 bases, leaving a spacing of 8 bases between them. TCRbeta CDR3 regions were amplified from genomic DNA using the immunoSEQ Assay, a bias-controlled multiplex PCR. The published analysis was carried out like this. Nucleated cell counts per sample were estimated from amplification of reference gene primers within the assay. Sequence reads were collapsed and filtered to measure the absolute abundance of every unique TCRbeta CDR3 rearrangement. Productive Simpson clonality was computed per sample as the square root of Simpson's diversity index over productive rearrangements. In TCRdb, the immuneACCESS table is reduced to in-frame sequences with V and J assigned. These tables do not hold every clone; where another copy was compared, an unresolved V gene accounts for under half, and the others remain unexplained. The DNA was the basis for D and trimming; V, J and clone size are from that table. Present in this sample are about 300,000 clones, roughly 90% of which were seen just once. Clones ranked in the top ten supply roughly 1.9% of the sample.

One collaborating source in Seattle enrolled patients while the patients were actively infected and followed the patients over time throughout the course of disease. Each collaborating institution followed its own protocols to collect whole blood in K2EDTA tubes. For TCRbeta analysis, collaborators shipped samples as frozen whole blood, isolated PBMCs, or DNA extracted from either of those sample types. The receptor was isolated from a woman in her twenties or thirties with COVID-19, enrolled during active disease. Sequencing used peripheral blood. Recombination connected TRBV6-1 to TRBJ2-1, with the D segment identity uncertain. The CDR3 reads as follows: CASSERVSEQFF. In nucleotides, the sequence is TGTGCCAGCAGTGAACGGGTTTCTGAGCAGTTCTTC.